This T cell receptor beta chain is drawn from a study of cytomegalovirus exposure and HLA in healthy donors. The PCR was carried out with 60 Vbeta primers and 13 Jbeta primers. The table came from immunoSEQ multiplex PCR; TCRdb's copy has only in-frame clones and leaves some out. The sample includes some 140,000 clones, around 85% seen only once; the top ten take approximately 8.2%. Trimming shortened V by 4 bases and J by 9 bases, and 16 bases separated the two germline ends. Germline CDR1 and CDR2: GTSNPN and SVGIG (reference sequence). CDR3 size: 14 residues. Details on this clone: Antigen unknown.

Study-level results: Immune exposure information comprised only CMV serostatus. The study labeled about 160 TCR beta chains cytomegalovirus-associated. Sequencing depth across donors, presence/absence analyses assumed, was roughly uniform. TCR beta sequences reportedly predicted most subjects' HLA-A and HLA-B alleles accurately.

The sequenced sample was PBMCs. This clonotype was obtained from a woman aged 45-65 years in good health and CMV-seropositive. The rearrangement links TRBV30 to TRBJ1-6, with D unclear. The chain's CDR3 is CAWNPLQAGSPLHF. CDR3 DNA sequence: TGTGCCTGGAACCCCCTGCAGGCCGGTTCACCCCTCCACTTT.